Below, 21 T cell receptor beta chains from the same sample are listed, as sequenced in a study of shared clonotypes between healthy human individuals. The protocol was immunoSEQ multiplex PCR, while the TCRdb copy is restricted to in-frame clones and leaves out a portion. Seen here are some 630,000 clones, about 78% observed once, and the top ten hold roughly 1.8%. Sample: memory CD4+ T cells sorted from blood. As for subset: CD45RA-negative fraction. The receptors shown here come from a woman aged 30 to 39 in good health.

The CDR3 protein is CSVEAGLGPLQETQYF. In nucleotides, the CDR3 is TGCAGCGTTGAAGCTGGACTAGGCCCTTTACAAGAGACCCAGTACTTC. V gene TRBV29-1 combines with J gene TRBJ2-5, with 7 bases identical to TRBD2. Losses at the gene ends were 1 base for V and 2 bases for J; bases not matched to a gene: 10. There are 16 residues in the CDR3. Germline assignment: CDR1 SQVTM and CDR2 ANQGSEA. The whole variable domain, remainder taken from reference TRBV29-1 and TRBJ2-5, is SAVISQKPSRDICQRGTSLTIQCQVDSQVTMMFWYRQQPGQSLTLIATANQGSEATYESGFVIDKFPISRPNLTFSTLTVSNMSPEDSSIYLCSVEAGLGPLQETQYFGPGTRLLVL.

The CDR3 DNA reads TGTGCCAGCAGTCCCCGGACAGGCGGCACTGAAGCTTTCTTT. This encodes CASSPRTGGTEAFF. This chain uses TRBV2 with TRBJ1-1; TRBD1 aligns across 7 bases. Germline V gives CDR1 SNHLY, CDR2 FYNNEI. The CDR3 loop spans 14 amino acids. Germline trimming cut 5 bases from V and 4 bases from J; bases unmatched to any gene: 7.

This sequence joins TRBV4-1 and TRBJ2-5; D remains unclear. The length of the CDR3 is 13 residues. Germline-derived CDR1 and CDR2 are MGHRA and YSYEKL. Trimming cost V 2 bases and J 0 bases, with 4 bases left between them. The CDR3 loop reads CASSQKHQETQYF. The CDR3 region has the DNA TGCGCCAGCAGCCAAAAGCACCAAGAGACCCAGTACTTC.

This clone showed up just once. The chain uses TRBV10-2 and TRBJ2-7; TRBD1 or TRBD2 may be the D gene (5 bases each). The length of the CDR3 is 16 residues. The germline V and J ends were trimmed by 0 bases and 7 bases, with 19 bases remaining between them. Germline CDR1 is WSHSY and CDR2 is SAAADI. CDR3 nucleotide sequence: TGCGCCAGCAGTGAGTCGAGGTCAGGGAGAATGAGGGAGCAGTACTTC. Translating gives CASSESRSGRMREQYF.

This clone was recorded many times. This rearrangement joins TRBV2 to TRBJ2-1; D gene ambiguous. The length of the CDR3 is 15 residues. Germline V gene data show CDR1 as SNHLY and CDR2 as FYNNEI. The germline V and J ends were trimmed by 4 bases and 5 bases, with 15 bases remaining between them. CDR3 bases: TGTGCCAGCAGTGTTGGCAGGAGTACTGACAATGAGCAGTTCTTC. It translates to CASSVGRSTDNEQFF.

V gene TRBV4-2 combines with J gene TRBJ2-7; TRBD2 aligns across 10 bases. The length of the CDR3 is 16 residues. Trimming removed 4 bases from V and 2 bases from J; junction bases left unmatched: 8. Per the germline V gene, CDR1 is LGHNA and CDR2 is YNFKEQ. CDR3 loop: CASSRRGLAQTYEQYF. The DNA of the CDR3 is TGTGCCAGCAGCCGTAGGGGACTAGCGCAGACCTACGAGCAGTACTTC.

The chain uses TRBV19 and TRBJ2-6; D may correspond to TRBD1 or TRBD2 (5 bases each). The V gene lost 10 bases and the J gene lost 0 bases, with 16 bases spanning the gap. This CDR3 comprises 16 residues. CDR1 is LNHDA, CDR2 SQIVND, per germline (reference sequence). CDR3 sequence reads: CATKGTAPSGANVLTF. The CDR3 region has the DNA TGTGCCACCAAGGGGACGGCCCCCTCTGGGGCCAACGTCCTGACTTTC.

This clone came up a few times. The V gene is TRBV5-1, the J gene TRBJ2-7; the D gene is possibly TRBD1 (6 bases). V was shortened by 2 bases and J by 3 bases, with 9 bases between the two germline ends. This CDR3 comprises 13 residues. The germline gives CDR1 SGHRS, CDR2 YFSETQ. The CDR3 spells CASSLGGFYEQYF. The CDR3 region has the DNA TGCGCCAGCAGCTTAGGGGGTTTCTACGAGCAGTACTTC.

The chain combines TRBV13 with TRBJ2-3; 10 positions match TRBD2. After removal of 4 bases from V and 4 bases from J, the junction contained 8 bases not matched to a gene. The CDR3 spans 16 residues. Germline lookup yields CDR1 PRHDT and CDR2 FYEKMQ (reference sequence). The CDR3 spells CASSYRAGGPPDTQYF. The CDR3 bases are TGTGCCAGCAGCTACCGAGCGGGAGGGCCCCCAGATACGCAGTATTTT.

This chain uses TRBV6-1 with TRBJ1-3; D is perhaps TRBD1 (5 bases). The V and J ends lost 0 bases and 2 bases respectively, with 5 bases between them. There are 14 residues in the CDR3. Germline CDR1 MNHNS, CDR2 SASEGT. This CDR3 reads CASSEAGAGNTIYF. The CDR3, as DNA: TGTGCCAGCAGTGAAGCGGGGGCTGGAAACACCATATATTTT.

This chain joins TRBV9 and TRBJ2-7; TRBD1 matches 11 bases. Germline CDR1 and CDR2: SGDLS and YYNGEE. The CDR3 length is 16 residues. V shed 0 bases, J shed 2 bases, and the junction held 4 bases outside the gene matches. The CDR3 loop is CASSVGWTGGAYEQYF. CDR3 coding DNA: TGTGCCAGCAGCGTAGGTTGGACAGGGGGCGCCTACGAGCAGTACTTC.

This clone has just one count. This chain connects TRBV10-3 to TRBJ2-3; D is ambiguous. Trimming cost V 6 bases and J 0 bases, with 4 bases left between them. Germline V gene sequence: CDR1 ENHRY, CDR2 SYGVKD. CDR3 size: 12 residues. CDR3 sequence reads: CAIRSSTDTQYF. CDR3 bases: TGTGCCATCAGAAGTAGCACAGATACGCAGTATTTT.

This clone was seen a single time. This chain links TRBV2 with TRBJ2-7; 9 bases agree with TRBD1. The CDR3 runs to 13 residues. The germline CDR1 and CDR2 sequences are SNHLY and FYNNEI. Trimming at V came to 6 bases and at J to 4 bases, leaving 4 bases not matched to a gene. The CDR3: CASRQGAGYEQYF. The DNA for the CDR3 is TGTGCCAGCAGACAGGGGGCGGGATACGAGCAGTACTTC. Looking up the rest from reference TRBV2 and TRBJ2-7 gives the full variable domain: EPEVTQTPSHQVTQMGQEVILRCVPISNHLYFYWYRQILGQKVEFLVSFYNNEISEKSEIFDDQFSVERPDGSNFTLKIRSTKLEDSAMYFCASRQGAGYEQYFGPGTRLTVT.

V gene TRBV5-1 combines with J gene TRBJ1-1; 8 bases line up with TRBD1. V lost 3 bases and J lost 6; bases outside the gene matches: 4. CDR1 and CDR2 (germline): SGHRS, YFSETQ. The CDR3 is made up of 13 amino acids. The CDR3 is CASSSTGAPEAFF. The CDR3 DNA sequence: TGCGCCAGCAGCTCGACAGGGGCCCCTGAAGCTTTCTTT.

This chain uses TRBV4-1 with TRBJ2-3; 8 nucleotides line up with TRBD1. The CDR3 is 16 residues long. J was trimmed by 3 bases and V by 1 base; bases with no gene match: 6. Per germline, CDR1 MGHRA and CDR2 YSYEKL. The DNA for the CDR3 is TGCGCCAGCAGCCAAGCAGGGACAGGATGGACAGATACGCAGTATTTT. Translated, it gives CASSQAGTGWTDTQYF.

V gene TRBV30 combines with J gene TRBJ1-1; TRBD1 aligns across 9 bases. The germline gives CDR1 GTSNPN, CDR2 SVGIG (reference sequence). CDR3 length: 14 amino acids. Losses at the gene ends were 4 bases for V and 10 bases for J; bases not matched to a gene: 13. Written as DNA, the CDR3 is TGTGCCTGGATCCCTCCCACAGGGGGCGGAAGAGCTTTCTTT. It specifies CAWIPPTGGGRAFF.

This chain joins TRBV7-8 and TRBJ2-5; D remains ambiguous. Trimming took 4 bases from V and 7 from J, leaving 7 bases between them. The germline gives CDR1 SGHVS, CDR2 FQNEAQ. The CDR3 has 11 amino acids. The CDR3 DNA sequence: TGTGCCAGCAGCTCCGTCGGGACCCAGTACTTC. Translated, it gives CASSSVGTQYF. Full variable domain (outside the CDR3, taken from reference TRBV7-8 and TRBJ2-5): GAGVSQSPRYKVAKRGQDVALRCDPISGHVSLFWYQQALGQGPEFLTYFQNEAQLDKSGLPSDRFFAERPEGSVSTLKIQRTQQEDSAVYLCASSSVGTQYFGPGTRLLVL.

This clone occurred many times. In DNA form, the CDR3 reads TGTGCCAGCAGTGAACAGTTTGCAACTAATGAAAAACTGTTTTTT. Translating it yields CASSEQFATNEKLFF. This chain links TRBV6-1 with TRBJ1-4, with unresolved D. V lost 2 bases and J 0 bases, leaving 7 bases between the germline ends. The CDR3 runs 15 residues. In germline, CDR1 is MNHNS, CDR2 SASEGT.

CDR3 residues: CASSLDGAFYEQYF. The CDR3 region has the DNA TGTGCCAGCAGCTTAGACGGGGCGTTTTACGAGCAGTACTTC. The genes are TRBV7-8 and TRBJ2-7; perhaps D is TRBD1 or TRBD2 (5 bases each). V was clipped by 1 base and J by 4 bases, with 11 bases between them. CDR3 length: 14 amino acids. Germline CDR1 and CDR2: SGHVS and FQNEAQ.

This clone appeared once. The V call is TRBV7-3, the J call TRBJ2-7; the D is unclear. The V and J ends lost 5 bases and 5 bases respectively, with 13 bases between them. There are 13 residues in the CDR3. The V gene's germline CDR1 is SGHTA and CDR2 FQGTGA. This CDR3 reads CASSAQWGNEQYF. CDR3 DNA: TGTGCCAGCAGCGCCCAGTGGGGTAACGAGCAGTACTTC.

Only one count was recorded for this clone. This chain connects TRBV28 to TRBJ2-5; no clear D. The germline gives CDR1 MDHEN, CDR2 SYDVKM. The V end lost 8 bases, the J end lost 2 bases, and 9 bases lay between the germline ends. The CDR3 is 12 amino acids. The CDR3 reads CASRVSQETQYF. The CDR3 DNA reads as TGTGCCAGCCGGGTCTCTCAAGAGACCCAGTACTTC. Filled out from reference TRBV28 and TRBJ2-5, the complete variable domain reads DVKVTQSSRYLVKRTGEKVFLECVQDMDHENMFWYRQDPGLGLRLIYFSYDVKMKEKGDIPEGYSVSREKKERFSLILESASTNQTSMYLCASRVSQETQYFGPGTRLLVL.